The 29 T cell receptor beta chains below come from one sample, sequenced in a study of T cell responses to AZD1222 COVID-19 vaccine. Repertoires were generated with immunoSEQ multiplex PCR, while TCRdb's copy carries only in-frame clones and drops some. The sample yields some 69,000 clones, over 75% seen once. This material consisted of peripheral blood, taken on day 0 of AZD1222 vaccination. These receptors were collected from an adult in good health.

This clone was recorded a few times. V usage is TRBV6-2 or TRBV6-3 and J usage is TRBJ1-1; D not resolved. V was cut by 2 bases and J by 6 bases, with 13 bases left in between. Germline V gene lookup returns CDR1 MNHEY and CDR2 SVGEGT. CDR3 length: 14 amino acids. CDR3 in DNA: TGTGCCAGCAGTTACCAGTCCTCGTATCCTGAAGCTTTCTTT. This codes for CASSYQSSYPEAFF.

This clone was detected only once. The chain combines TRBV3-1 (or the pseudogene TRBV3-2) with TRBJ2-5; D is possibly TRBD2 (6 bases). The germline CDR1 and CDR2 sequences are LGHDT and YNNKEL (reference sequence). This CDR3 has 14 residues. The V gene lost 0 bases and the J gene lost 2 bases, with 7 bases spanning the gap. This chain's CDR3 is CASSQEGRQETQYF. CDR3 in DNA: TGTGCCAGCAGCCAAGAGGGGAGGCAAGAGACCCAGTACTTC.

This chain connects TRBV5-8 to TRBJ1-6, with D unclear. Germline CDR1 is SGHTS and CDR2 is YDEGEE. This CDR3 has 17 residues. Trimming shortened V by 2 bases and J by 5 bases, and 17 bases separated the two germline ends. The CDR3 here is CASSFRAQRRNNSPLHF. The CDR3 nucleotides read TGTGCCAGCAGCTTTCGGGCGCAAAGGAGGAATAATTCACCCCTCCACTTT. The variable domain in full, completed from reference TRBV5-8 and TRBJ1-6, reads EAGVTQSPTHLIKTRGQQATLRCSPISGHTSVYWYQQALGLGLQFLLWYDEGEERNRGNFPPRFSGRQFPNYSSELNVNALELEDSALYLCASSFRAQRRNNSPLHFGNGTRLTVT.

The V and J genes are TRBV9 and TRBJ1-1, with D maybe TRBD1 (5 bases). V dropped 4 bases and J dropped 1 base, with 14 bases sitting between them. This CDR3 is 15 amino acids long. Germline V gene data show CDR1 as SGDLS and CDR2 as YYNGEE. The CDR3 bases are TGTGCCAGCAGCTTCCTGCTTAGGGGGAACACTGAAGCTTTCTTT. The encoded protein is CASSFLLRGNTEAFF.

In its sample, this clone was seen a few times. The chain combines TRBV7-2 with TRBJ1-4; D call uncertain. Trimming took 5 bases from V and 8 from J, leaving 9 bases between them. Germline values: CDR1 SGHTA, CDR2 FQGNSA. The CDR3 contains 12 residues. CDR3 protein: CASSQIGEKLFF. CDR3 in DNA: TGTGCCAGCAGCCAGATCGGGGAAAAACTGTTTTTT.

This clone was picked up one time. V gene TRBV7-3 combines with J gene TRBJ1-1; tentative D call: TRBD1 (6 bases). Germline CDR1 is SGHTA and CDR2 is FQGTGA. V gave up 3 bases and J gave up 0 bases, with 8 bases separating them. The CDR3 sequence is 14 residues long. DNA of the CDR3: TGTGCCAGCAGCTTTGACAGGTTGAACACTGAAGCTTTCTTT. Translating gives CASSFDRLNTEAFF.

This clone has a single count. The V gene is TRBV2, the J gene TRBJ1-1; D gene uncertain. Germline CDR1 is SNHLY and CDR2 is FYNNEI. Trimming removed 4 bases at V and 1 base at J, with 4 bases between. The CDR3 sequence is 12 residues long. The CDR3 here is CASSVGNTEAFF. In nucleotides, the CDR3 is TGTGCCAGCAGTGTTGGGAACACTGAAGCTTTCTTT.

V gene TRBV4-2 combines with J gene TRBJ1-2; 10 nucleotides line up with TRBD1. CDR1 LGHNA and CDR2 YNFKEQ come from the germline V gene. The junction had 3 bases not matched to a gene; V was cut back by 0 bases and J by 8 bases. The CDR3 has 14 amino acids. As DNA, the CDR3 is TGTGCCAGCAGCCAAGATGGGACAGGGGACGGCTACACCTTC. Its protein product is CASSQDGTGDGYTF.

V and J are TRBV3-1 (or the pseudogene TRBV3-2) and TRBJ1-4; 7 nucleotides line up with TRBD1. V shed 4 bases and J 3 bases; nucleotides not matched to a gene: 11. This CDR3 comprises 17 residues. Looked up from germline, CDR1 is LGHDT and CDR2 is YNNKEL (reference sequence). The CDR3 region is CASSRRPSGTANEKLFF. CDR3 bases: TGTGCCAGCAGCCGGCGGCCCTCCGGGACAGCTAATGAAAAACTGTTTTTT.

This chain links TRBV24-1 with TRBJ2-5; TRBD1 matches at 7 bases. The CDR3 consists of 15 residues. Trimming removed 4 bases from V and 3 bases from J; junction bases left unmatched: 7. CDR1 is KGHDR and CDR2 is SFDVKD in the germline V gene. CDR3 DNA: TGTGCCACCAGTGAACCTACAGGGGACAAAGAGACCCAGTACTTC. Its protein is CATSEPTGDKETQYF.

The V call is TRBV27, the J call TRBJ2-1; no clear D. Trimming removed 3 bases at V and 6 bases at J, with 6 bases between. CDR3 length: 12 amino acids. The V gene's germline CDR1 is MNHEY and CDR2 SMNVEV (reference sequence). The CDR3 loop reads CASSFGVNEQFF. The CDR3, as DNA: TGTGCCAGCAGTTTTGGGGTCAATGAGCAGTTCTTC.

V gene TRBV7-9 combines with J gene TRBJ2-1; the D call may be TRBD1 or TRBD2 (5 bases each). With 0 bases removed from V and 3 bases from J, the gap between germline ends came to 6 bases. The V gene's germline CDR1 is SEHNR and CDR2 FQNEAQ (reference sequence). The CDR3 length is 14 residues. The CDR3 DNA follows: TGTGCCAGCAGCTTAGCGGGGGACTACAATGAGCAGTTCTTC. It codes for CASSLAGDYNEQFF. Supplemented by reference TRBV7-9 and TRBJ2-1, the full variable domain reads DTGVSQNPRHKITKRGQNVTFRCDPISEHNRLYWYRQTLGQGPEFLTYFQNEAQLEKSRLLSDRFSAERPKGSFSTLEIQRTEQGDSAMYLCASSLAGDYNEQFFGPGTRLTVL.

The rearrangement uses TRBV7-8 and TRBJ2-2; possibly TRBD2 for D (7 bases). Between the trimmed V and J ends, which lost 10 bases and 0 bases, there was a span of 21 bases. Per the germline V gene, CDR1 is SGHVS and CDR2 is FQNEAQ. This CDR3 is 17 amino acids long. CDR3: CATLRENRAPNTGELFF. For the CDR3, the DNA is TGTGCCACTTTGCGGGAGAACAGGGCCCCGAACACCGGGGAGCTGTTTTTT. Together with reference TRBV7-8 and TRBJ2-2, the CDR3 gives the full variable domain: GAGVSQSPRYKVAKRGQDVALRCDPISGHVSLFWYQQALGQGPEFLTYFQNEAQLDKSGLPSDRFFAERPEGSVSTLKIQRTQQEDSAVYLCATLRENRAPNTGELFFGEGSRLTVL.

The chain has TRBV27 and TRBJ1-5, with TRBD1 as a possible D gene (6 bases). The CDR3 sequence is 16 residues long. V lost 8 bases and J 6 bases, leaving 23 bases between the germline ends. From germline, CDR1 is MNHEY and CDR2 SMNVEV (reference sequence). CDR3 sequence reads: CASAVRGPSGLQPQHF. CDR3 DNA: TGTGCCAGCGCAGTCAGGGGACCCTCGGGGCTTCAGCCCCAGCATTTT.

The rearrangement uses TRBV15 and TRBJ1-2; possible D gene TRBD1, 5 bases. Per germline, CDR1 LNHNV and CDR2 YYDKDF (reference sequence). V lost 0 bases and J 7 bases, leaving 9 bases between the germline ends. CDR3 length equals 13 residues. CDR3 nucleotides: TGTGCCACCAGCAGAGATAGGGGCGTTGGCTACACCTTC. It codes for CATSRDRGVGYTF.

The rearrangement links TRBV6-5 to TRBJ1-1, with D possibly matching TRBD1 (5 bases). The CDR3 consists of 14 residues. Per the germline V gene, CDR1 is MNHEY and CDR2 is SVGAGI. Trimming removed 2 bases at V and 1 base at J, with 8 bases between. This CDR3 is CASSYGGSNTEAFF. The CDR3 DNA reads TGTGCCAGCAGTTACGGGGGTTCGAACACTGAAGCTTTCTTT.

This rearrangement joins TRBV6-1 to TRBJ2-7, with 8 bases fitting TRBD1. Losses at the gene ends were 3 bases for V and 1 base for J; bases not matched to a gene: 5. CDR1 and CDR2 (germline): MNHNS, SASEGT. CDR3 length equals 15 residues. The CDR3 region has the DNA TGTGCCAGCAGTGAGGGACAGGACCTTTCCTACGAGCAGTACTTC. Translating it yields CASSEGQDLSYEQYF.

DNA of the CDR3: TGTGCCAGCAGCCTGGCGCAGGGTCTGGGGTTCAACGAGCAGTACTTC. Protein product: CASSLAQGLGFNEQYF. This chain connects TRBV3-1 (or the pseudogene TRBV3-2) to TRBJ2-7; tentative D call: TRBD1 (5 bases). The V end was cut by 4 bases, the J end by 5 bases, with 21 bases between. Germline CDR1 and CDR2: LGHDT and YNNKEL (reference sequence). The CDR3 is 16 amino acids.

In this sample, this clone turned up once. J is TRBJ1-5 and V is TRBV18; 7 bases map to TRBD1. The germline V gene encodes CDR1 KGHSH and CDR2 LQKENI. The V gene end was trimmed by 3 bases and the J gene end by 4 bases; junction bases not matched to a gene: 3. This CDR3 is 14 amino acids long. CDR3 nucleotide sequence: TGTGCCAGCTCACCCCAGGGGGGAAATCAGCCCCAGCATTTT. It is translated as CASSPQGGNQPQHF. The whole variable domain, remainder taken from reference TRBV18 and TRBJ1-5, is NAGVMQNPRHLVRRRGQEARLRCSPMKGHSHVYWYRQLPEEGLKFMVYLQKENIIDESGMPKERFSAEFPKEGPSILRIQQVVRGDSAAYFCASSPQGGNQPQHFGDGTRLSIL.

The chain uses TRBV18 and TRBJ1-3; D is ambiguous. This CDR3 is 13 amino acids long. Trimming took 3 bases from V and 8 from J, leaving 11 bases between them. Germline CDR1 reads KGHSH; CDR2 reads LQKENI. CDR3 sequence: CASSPGGYDTIYF. DNA of the CDR3: TGTGCCAGCTCACCGGGAGGGTATGACACCATATATTTT.

CDR3 sequence (DNA): TGTGCCAGCAGCGTAGAGGCCGCAACTAATGAAAAACTGTTTTTT. This sequence encodes CASSVEAATNEKLFF. The rearrangement links TRBV9 to TRBJ1-4; no definite D call. Germline loops: CDR1 SGDLS, CDR2 YYNGEE. The germline V and J ends were trimmed by 0 bases and 0 bases, with 6 bases remaining between them. The CDR3 is made up of 15 amino acids.

This chain links TRBV7-8 with TRBJ1-6; D ambiguous. The CDR3 runs to 14 residues. From germline, CDR1 is SGHVS and CDR2 FQNEAQ. V lost 4 bases and J lost 13, with 17 bases in between. CDR3 bases: TGTGCCAGCAGCTCCCTCCAATTCTTGCGTCCCCTCCACTTT. Translation gives CASSSLQFLRPLHF.

In DNA form, the CDR3 reads TGTGCCAGCAGCCAACCGGGACAGAGGATCTATGGCTACACCTTC. It encodes CASSQPGQRIYGYTF. The V call is TRBV14, the J call TRBJ1-2; 7 bases align to TRBD1. The length of the CDR3 is 15 residues. The ends lost 2 bases at V and 4 bases at J; junction bases unmatched: 7. The germline CDR1 and CDR2 sequences are SGHDN and FVKESK.

This chain links TRBV19 with TRBJ1-1; D is undetermined. V lost 0 bases, J lost 1 base, and 6 bases lay in between. The germline gives CDR1 LNHDA, CDR2 SQIVND (reference sequence). This CDR3 contains 14 residues. The CDR3 loop reads CASSIDGWNTEAFF. As DNA, the CDR3 is TGTGCCAGTAGTATAGACGGATGGAACACTGAAGCTTTCTTT. Together with reference TRBV19 and TRBJ1-1, the CDR3 gives the full variable domain: DGGITQSPKYLFRKEGQNVTLSCEQNLNHDAMYWYRQDPGQGLRLIYYSQIVNDFQKGDIAEGYSVSREKKESFPLTVTSAQKNPTAFYLCASSIDGWNTEAFFGQGTRLTVV.

This chain uses TRBV21-1 with TRBJ1-1; TRBD1 reflects the table's D call only, with no check against the DNA. TRBV21-1 is reported as a pseudogene. This CDR3 comprises 17 residues. CDR3: CASSKEGTGEKNTEAFF. CDR3 nucleotides: TGTGCCAGCAGCAAAGAGGGGACAGGGGAAAAGAACACTGAAGCTTTCTTT.

The genes are TRBV6-5 and TRBJ1-2; tentative D call: TRBD1 (5 bases). Germline loops: CDR1 MNHEY, CDR2 SVGAGI. The CDR3 covers 15 residues. Trimming cost V 7 bases and J 4 bases, with 19 bases left between them. CDR3 residues: CASINSPGTLYGYTF. CDR3 DNA: TGTGCCAGCATCAACTCGCCCGGGACTCTCTATGGCTACACCTTC.

The chain combines TRBV28 with TRBJ2-3, with D unresolved. The CDR3 is 15 amino acids. Trimming removed 8 bases from V and 0 bases from J, with 15 bases in between. Germline-derived CDR1 and CDR2 are MDHEN and SYDVKM. CDR3 in DNA: TGTGCCAGCTTACGTGGGTCTGCTAGCACAGATACGCAGTATTTT. It encodes CASLRGSASTDTQYF.

The genes are TRBV30 and TRBJ2-6; TRBD1 aligns across 11 bases. This CDR3 comprises 19 residues. CDR1 is GTSNPN and CDR2 is SVGIG in the germline V gene (reference sequence). Unmatched junction bases numbered 7, after V lost 0 bases and J lost 0 bases. The CDR3 loop reads CAWSVLWDRGSSGANVLTF. Written as DNA, the CDR3 is TGTGCCTGGAGTGTACTGTGGGACAGGGGGAGCTCTGGGGCCAACGTCCTGACTTTC. Full variable domain (rest looked up from reference TRBV30 and TRBJ2-6): SQTIHQWPATLVQPVGSPLSLECTVEGTSNPNLYWYRQAAGRGLQLLFYSVGIGQISSEVPQNLSASRPQDRQFILSSKKLLLSDSGFYLCAWSVLWDRGSSGANVLTFGAGSRLTVL.

The V call is TRBV10-3, the J call TRBJ2-3, with a possible D match to TRBD2 (6 bases). Trimming pared 3 bases from V and 0 bases from J, leaving 13 bases between. Germline lookup yields CDR1 ENHRY and CDR2 SYGVKD. The CDR3 extends over 16 amino acids. CDR3 protein: CAISDPPGVSTDTQYF. CDR3 DNA sequence: TGTGCCATCAGTGACCCACCGGGGGTTAGCACAGATACGCAGTATTTT.